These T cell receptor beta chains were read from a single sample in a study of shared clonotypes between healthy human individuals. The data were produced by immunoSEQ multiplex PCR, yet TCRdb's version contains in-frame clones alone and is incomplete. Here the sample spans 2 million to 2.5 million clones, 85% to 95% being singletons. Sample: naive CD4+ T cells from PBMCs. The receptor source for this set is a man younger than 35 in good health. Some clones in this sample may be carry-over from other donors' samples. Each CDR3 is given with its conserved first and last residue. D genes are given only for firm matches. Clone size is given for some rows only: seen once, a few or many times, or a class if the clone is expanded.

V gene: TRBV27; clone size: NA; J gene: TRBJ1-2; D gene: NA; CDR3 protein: CASSFLGGGYTF; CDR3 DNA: TGTGCCAGCAGTTTTCTCGGGGGAGGCTACACCTTC
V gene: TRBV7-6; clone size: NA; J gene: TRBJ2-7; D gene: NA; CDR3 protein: CASSPTFPSYEQYF; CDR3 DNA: TGTGCCAGCAGCCCTACTTTTCCCAGCTACGAGCAGTACTTC
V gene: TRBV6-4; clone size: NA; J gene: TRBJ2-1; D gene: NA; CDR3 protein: CASSLEAGYGEQFF; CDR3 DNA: TGTGCCAGCAGCCTAGAGGCGGGATACGGTGAGCAGTTCTTC
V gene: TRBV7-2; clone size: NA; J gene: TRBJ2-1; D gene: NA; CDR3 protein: CASRLDSYNEQFF; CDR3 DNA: TGTGCCAGCAGGTTGGACAGCTACAATGAGCAGTTCTTC
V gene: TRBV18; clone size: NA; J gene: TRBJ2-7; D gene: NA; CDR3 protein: CASSPSRTDTYEQYF; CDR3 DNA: TGTGCCAGCTCACCGAGTAGGACGGATACCTACGAGCAGTACTTC
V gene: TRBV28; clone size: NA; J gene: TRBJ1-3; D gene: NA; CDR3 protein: CASSPGGSGNTIYF; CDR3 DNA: TGTGCCAGCAGCCCCGGGGGCTCTGGAAACACCATATATTTT
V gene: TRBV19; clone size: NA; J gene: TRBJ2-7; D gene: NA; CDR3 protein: CASSINALAYEQYF; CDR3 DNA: TGTGCCAGTAGTATTAACGCTCTAGCCTACGAGCAGTACTTC
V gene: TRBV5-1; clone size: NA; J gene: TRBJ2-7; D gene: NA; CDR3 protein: CASSLEVAATYEQYF; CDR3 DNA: TGCGCCAGCAGCTTGGAGGTAGCTGCCACCTACGAGCAGTACTTC
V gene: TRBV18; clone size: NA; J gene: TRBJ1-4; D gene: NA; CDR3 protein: CASSPTPSSTNEKLFF; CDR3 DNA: TGTGCCAGCTCACCTACTCCCAGTTCAACTAATGAAAAACTGTTTTTT
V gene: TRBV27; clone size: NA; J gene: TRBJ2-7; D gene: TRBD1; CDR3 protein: CASRRLDRDLFEQYF; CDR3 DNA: TGTGCCAGCAGACGCCTCGACAGGGATTTATTCGAGCAGTACTTC
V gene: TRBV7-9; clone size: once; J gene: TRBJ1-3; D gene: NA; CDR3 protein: CASSASTGSGNTIYF; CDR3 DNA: TGTGCCAGCAGCGCGTCCACAGGGTCTGGAAACACCATATATTTT
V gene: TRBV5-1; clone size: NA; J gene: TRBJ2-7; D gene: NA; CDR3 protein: CASSLTGTSYEQYF; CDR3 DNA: TGCGCCAGCAGCTTAACAGGTACATCCTACGAGCAGTACTTC
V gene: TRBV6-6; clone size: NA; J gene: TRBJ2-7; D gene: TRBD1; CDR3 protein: CASSRTGETEQYF; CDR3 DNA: TGTGCCAGCAGTCGTACAGGGGAGACCGAGCAGTACTTC
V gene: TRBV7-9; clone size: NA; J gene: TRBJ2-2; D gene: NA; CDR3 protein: CASSFSGARGGELFF; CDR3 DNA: TGTGCCAGCAGCTTTTCCGGAGCGCGGGGCGGGGAGCTGTTTTTT